This entry describes one T cell receptor beta chain. Its target is not known. TCRdb's table, derived via immunoSEQ multiplex PCR, lists solely in-frame clones and lacks some. The table records 12,000 to 15,000 clones, roughly 98% of them present only once. This sample is part of a study of monozygotic twins with cystic fibrosis. Whole-study results and caveats: J usage was most co-twin-similar in 8 of 16 pairs, V in 13.

The CDR3 has 17 amino acids. Germline trimming cut 3 bases from V and 7 bases from J; bases unmatched to any gene: 8. Germline V gene sequence: CDR1 SNHLY, CDR2 FYNNEI. The receptor's source is a girl aged 2 to 9 with cystic fibrosis. The J gene is TRBJ2-1, the V gene TRBV2; 14 bases are a match to TRBD2. Input material: blood. CDR3 in amino acids: CASSEHGTSGSTNEQFF. For the CDR3, the DNA is TGTGCCAGCAGTGAGCATGGGACTAGCGGGAGTACGAATGAGCAGTTCTTC.